The sample holds a few counts of the clone carrying this TCR beta chain. Its antigen is still unknown. These data are taken from a study of beta chain features in type 1 diabetes. Study-wide points: For patients and controls alike, PCR might favor shorter templates to the same degree. Significant though moderate, a shortening of TCRB CDR3s appeared in all four CD4+ subsets of Type 1 diabetes patients.

The investigators reverse transcribed all of the isolated RNA, so they sequenced expressed TCRB transcripts. Data came from immunoSEQ multiplex PCR; TCRdb stores just in-frame clones and leaves some out. The top ten clones hold 0.012% of a sample with under 350,000 clones, about 23% of them seen once. This CDR3 has 12 residues. Germline assignment: CDR1 SGHRS and CDR2 YFSETQ. With 4 bases clipped from V and 8 bases from J, the junction kept 4 bases outside the gene matches. This receptor was obtained from a woman aged 25-40 years with type 1 diabetes. This chain uses TRBV5-1 with TRBJ1-2, with TRBD1 identical over 8 bases. Sequenced material: naive CD4+ T cells from blood. CDR3 nucleotides: TGCGCCAGCAGCCCGACAGGGGAGGGCTACACCTTC. Amino acid sequence: CASSPTGEGYTF. The variable domain in full, completed from reference TRBV5-1 and TRBJ1-2, reads KAGVTQTPRYLIKTRGQQVTLSCSPISGHRSVSWYQQTPGQGLQFLFEYFSETQRNKGNFPGRFSGRQFSNSRSEMNVSTLELGDSALYLCASSPTGEGYTFGSGTRLTVV.